Sequencing of this TCR beta chain was carried out in a study of molecular identifiers for immune sequencing clone quantification. A single record per CDR3 protein comes from TCRdb applying MiXCR to the PCR reads. This sample has under 350,000 distinct CDR3 sequences; roughly a quarter occur once, and the top ten carry 0.7% to 0.95%. The CDR3 has 17 residues. V was shortened by 7 bases and J by 4 bases, with 25 bases between the two germline ends. The germline CDR1 and CDR2 sequences are SNHLY and FYNNEI. The table lists this clonotype with many counts. Sequenced material: naive CD8+ T cells from blood, with Jurkat cell RNA spiked in. Described subset: FACS-sorted CD8+CD4-CCR7+CD45RA+ naive T cells. The chain has TRBV2 and TRBJ2-5; TRBD2 might be the D (7 bases). The source of this sequence is a human donor in good health. Some libraries in this study had Jurkat cell RNA spiked in. In DNA form, the CDR3 reads TGTGCCAGCACCGAGGGGGACTATCCCTCAGAAGGAGAGACCCAGTACTTC. Residues: CASTEGDYPSEGETQYF.